This T cell receptor beta chain originates from a study of a mutant IDH1 vaccine in newly diagnosed glioma. Germline CDR1 and CDR2: SGHAT and FQNNGV. Trimming took off 1 base at V and 2 bases at J, with 12 bases between the two ends. The CDR3 contains 15 residues. Turning to this clone: Its antigen is unidentified.

Produced via immunoSEQ multiplex PCR; TCRdb's table is partial and in-frame only. The profile shows tens of thousands of clones, roughly 91% of them singletons. The time point is: week 5, during vaccination. Vaccinated patients received 300 ug of mutant IDH1 20-mer peptide per dose, with topical imiquimod. Sequences were derived from PBMCs, sampled from a glioma patient whose treatment included an IDH1 peptide vaccine. This receptor was identified in a woman between 45 and 60 years old with glioma. The chain combines TRBV11-2 with TRBJ2-7; TRBD2 is a possible D gene (6 bases). The CDR3 DNA follows: TGTGCCAGCAGCTTAGGGAGCGGGTCAGCCTACGAGCAGTACTTC. It is translated as CASSLGSGSAYEQYF.